Listed here are 25 T cell receptor beta chains from one sample, sequenced in a study of beta chain features in type 1 diabetes. As every portion of the isolated RNA was reverse transcribed, the sequencing read expressed TCRB transcripts. Generated by immunoSEQ multiplex PCR, the TCRdb table keeps only in-frame clones and is missing some. The sample has more than 350,000 clones; about an eighth are singletons. The sample comprised naive CD4+ T cells from blood. These TCRs come from a young woman in good health.

This clone was seen a few times. The rearrangement joins TRBV7-2 to TRBJ1-5; 7 nucleotides line up with TRBD1. Germline-derived CDR1 and CDR2 are SGHTA and FQGNSA. The junction had 4 bases not matched to a gene; V was cut back by 9 bases and J by 2 bases. This CDR3 spans 13 amino acids. The CDR3 DNA follows: TGTGCCAGAATCGGACAGGGCAATCAGCCCCAGCATTTT. Amino acid sequence: CARIGQGNQPQHF.

This clone was detected only a few times. V is TRBV29-1 and J is TRBJ2-5, with D possibly called TRBD1 or TRBD2 (5 bases each). Germline CDR1 and CDR2: SQVTM and ANQGSEA. The CDR3 extends over 13 amino acids. V lost 4 bases and J 0 bases, leaving 9 bases between the germline ends. Here the CDR3 reads CSVGGRNQETQYF. The CDR3 DNA sequence: TGCAGCGTTGGGGGACGGAACCAAGAGACCCAGTACTTC.

CDR3 in amino acids: CASSPGLVPQETQYF. CDR3 DNA sequence: TGTGCCAGCAGCCCGGGACTAGTCCCTCAAGAGACCCAGTACTTC. The genes are TRBV11-3 and TRBJ2-5; 8 bases agree with TRBD2. The CDR3 runs 15 residues. Germline CDR1 SGHNT, CDR2 YENEEA. Unmatched junction bases numbered 7, after V lost 5 bases and J lost 2 bases. The whole variable domain, filled in from reference TRBV11-3 and TRBJ2-5, reads EAGVVQSPRYKIIEKKQPVAFWCNPISGHNTLYWYLQNLGQGPELLIRYENEEAVDDSQLPKDRFSAERLKGVDSTLKIQPAELGDSAVYLCASSPGLVPQETQYFGPGTRLLVL.

In its sample, this clone was seen a few times. The CDR3 DNA follows: TGTGCCAGCAGACCAAGGACCTGGGAGGATAATTCACCCCTCCACTTT. Protein product: CASRPRTWEDNSPLHF. The chain combines TRBV28 with TRBJ1-6; no clear D. Germline V gives CDR1 MDHEN, CDR2 SYDVKM. Between the trimmed V and J ends, which lost 6 bases and 5 bases, there was a span of 17 bases. The CDR3 consists of 16 residues.

This clone was seen only a few times. The same CDR3 arises from other DNA sequences in this sample as well. V and J are TRBV20-1 and TRBJ2-1; D remains unclear. The CDR3 extends over 10 amino acids. Trimming cost V 0 bases and J 6 bases, with 0 bases left between them. CDR1 DFQATT and CDR2 SNEGSKA come from the germline V gene (reference sequence). Here the CDR3 reads CSARDNEQFF. The CDR3 nucleotides read TGCAGTGCTAGAGACAATGAGCAGTTCTTC.

The J gene is TRBJ1-2, the V gene TRBV7-9, with 9 bases identical to TRBD1. The CDR3 runs 13 residues. The trim removed 4 bases at V and 3 bases at J, leaving 0 bases unmatched. CDR1 is SEHNR and CDR2 is FQNEAQ in the germline V gene (reference sequence). CDR3 DNA: TGTGCCAGCAGCTGGACAGGGGACTATGGCTACACCTTC. This sequence encodes CASSWTGDYGYTF.

V usage is TRBV29-1 and J usage is TRBJ1-1; no firm D call. V lost 0 bases and J 7 bases, leaving 6 bases between the germline ends. The CDR3 sequence is 11 residues long. Germline V gene lookup returns CDR1 SQVTM and CDR2 ANQGSEA. Here the CDR3 reads CSVEDEDEAFF. The CDR3 DNA follows: TGCAGCGTTGAAGATGAGGATGAAGCTTTCTTT.

The chain links TRBV5-4 to TRBJ2-1; 12 bases map to TRBD2. This CDR3 region has 15 residues. The germline CDR1 and CDR2 sequences are SGHNT and YYREEE (reference sequence). The ends lost 5 bases at V and 2 bases at J; junction bases unmatched: 2. The CDR3: CASSWTSGAYNEQFF. The CDR3 bases are TGTGCCAGCAGTTGGACTAGCGGGGCCTACAATGAGCAGTTCTTC.

The V gene is TRBV5-6, the J gene TRBJ2-6; D might be TRBD1 (6 bases). V was shortened by 2 bases and J by 3 bases, with 9 bases between the two germline ends. This CDR3 region has 15 residues. Germline CDR1 SGHDT, CDR2 YYEEEE. The CDR3 DNA reads TGTGCCAGCAGCTTTGACAGGATTGGGGCCAACGTCCTGACTTTC. Encoded protein: CASSFDRIGANVLTF.

This clone appeared a few times. V and J are TRBV30 and TRBJ1-5; D might be TRBD1 (6 bases). Germline V gene sequence: CDR1 GTSNPN, CDR2 SVGIG (reference sequence). The CDR3 has 15 residues. Trimming stripped 5 bases from V and 5 bases from J, with 19 bases between. CDR3 in DNA: TGTGCCTGGTCCTACTCGGGACAATTTGATCAGCCCCAGCATTTT. Protein sequence: CAWSYSGQFDQPQHF.

This clone was seen a handful of times. V and J are TRBV29-1 and TRBJ1-4; 11 bases are shared with TRBD1. Germline CDR1 is SQVTM and CDR2 is ANQGSEA. The junction had 3 bases not matched to a gene; V was cut back by 6 bases and J by 3 bases. CDR3 length: 14 residues. The CDR3 DNA follows: TGCAGCGTAGCGGGACAGGGGGCTAATGAAAAACTGTTTTTT. This sequence encodes CSVAGQGANEKLFF.

As for this clone: This sample also contains other DNA sequences that code for the same CDR3. The chain employs TRBV15 and TRBJ2-5, with unresolved D. There are 12 residues in the CDR3. Trimming removed 1 base from V and 4 bases from J, with 4 bases in between. CDR1 and CDR2 (germline): LNHNV, YYDKDF (reference sequence). This CDR3 reads CATSRVGETQYF. For the CDR3, the DNA is TGTGCCACCAGCAGAGTTGGAGAGACCCAGTACTTC.

A few counts support this clone. This rearrangement joins TRBV27 to TRBJ2-7; D tentatively reads TRBD1 or TRBD2 (5 bases each). Germline V CDR1 and CDR2: MNHEY, SMNVEV (reference sequence). The CDR3 is made up of 13 amino acids. V was shortened by 3 bases and J by 7 bases, with 13 bases between the two germline ends. CDR3 DNA: TGTGCCAGCAGTTTGGGACCTGAGGGTGAGCAGTACGTC. As protein: CASSLGPEGEQYV.

On this clone itself: The sample has other DNA sequences that encode this CDR3 too. This chain uses TRBV7-2 with TRBJ2-5; D is undetermined. Trimming cost V 0 bases and J 2 bases, with 7 bases left between them. The CDR3 contains 14 residues. CDR1 and CDR2 (germline): SGHTA, FQGNSA. CDR3 loop: CASSLARQQETQYF. The CDR3 region has the DNA TGTGCCAGCAGCTTAGCACGGCAGCAAGAGACCCAGTACTTC.

A few counts support this clone. A junction end diverges from the germline sequence, so it may reflect a read error. The chain uses TRBV7-3 and TRBJ2-3, with TRBD2 matching over 8 bases. This CDR3 has 14 amino acids. Germline-derived CDR1 and CDR2 are SGHTA and FQGTGA. DNA of the CDR3: TGTGCCAGCAGCGTAACTAGCGGAGTAAATACGCAGTATTTT. Protein sequence: CASSVTSGVNTQYF.

This chain joins TRBV9 and TRBJ2-4, with TRBD1 matching over 8 bases. Germline CDR1 reads SGDLS; CDR2 reads YYNGEE. The V gene end was trimmed by 3 bases and the J gene end by 5 bases; junction bases not matched to a gene: 7. The CDR3 sequence is 15 residues long. The DNA for the CDR3 is TGTGCCAGCAGCGGCCACCGGGACAGGCAAAACATTCAGTACTTC. It is translated as CASSGHRDRQNIQYF. The entire variable domain, with the rest obtained from reference TRBV9 and TRBJ2-4, is as follows: DSGVTQTPKHLITATGQRVTLRCSPRSGDLSVYWYQQSLDQGLQFLIQYYNGEERAKGNILERFSAQQFPDLHSELNLSSLELGDSALYFCASSGHRDRQNIQYFGAGTRLSVL.

There are a few counts of this clone. V is TRBV2 and J is TRBJ1-2, with a weak D call TRBD1 (6 bases). The germline V gene has CDR1 SNHLY and CDR2 FYNNEI. The CDR3 runs 12 residues. V was pared by 8 bases and J by 6 bases, with 13 bases between. CDR3 in amino acids: CASLGGRHGYTF. The CDR3 coding sequence is TGTGCCAGCCTGGGGGGGCGGCATGGCTACACCTTC.

This clone has just a few counts. The chain employs TRBV5-6 and TRBJ2-7, with D uncertain. The CDR3 contains 10 residues. V lost 1 base to trimming and J lost 5 bases, with 1 base between them. The germline V gene has CDR1 SGHDT and CDR2 YYEEEE. CDR3 residues: CASSLHEQYV. In DNA, the CDR3 is TGTGCCAGCAGCTTGCACGAGCAGTACGTC.

This clone was recorded a few times. V usage is TRBV11-2 and J usage is TRBJ2-5; D could derive from TRBD1 or TRBD2 (5 bases each). Per the germline V gene, CDR1 is SGHAT and CDR2 is FQNNGV. This CDR3 is built from 19 residues. Trimming took 5 bases from V and 0 from J, leaving 25 bases between them. The DNA of the CDR3 is TGTGCCAGCAGCCCCCTTTTGGGGGTGCACAACTCGTACCAAGAGACCCAGTACTTC. This translates into CASSPLLGVHNSYQETQYF.

The chain is built from TRBV11-3 and TRBJ2-7; D is unresolved. The germline V gene has CDR1 SGHNT and CDR2 YENEEA. Trimming took 1 base from V and 0 from J, leaving 7 bases between them. This CDR3 is 14 amino acids long. DNA of the CDR3: TGTGCCAGCAGCTTAGGATATTTCTCCTACGAGCAGTACTTC. Its protein is CASSLGYFSYEQYF.

This chain connects TRBV7-9 to TRBJ2-4; 11 nucleotides line up with TRBD1. V dropped 5 bases and J dropped 6; count of bases not matched to a gene: 9. This CDR3 has 16 amino acids. Germline values: CDR1 SEHNR, CDR2 FQNEAQ (reference sequence). The CDR3 protein is CASSRTGQGALNIQYF. The CDR3 nucleotides read TGTGCCAGCAGCCGAACCGGACAGGGGGCCTTAAACATTCAGTACTTC.

The chain carries TRBV5-1 and TRBJ2-3, with 11 bases fitting TRBD2. J lost 3 bases, V lost 0 bases, and 6 bases had no gene match. CDR3 size: 17 residues. CDR1 SGHRS and CDR2 YFSETQ come from the germline V gene. DNA for the CDR3: TGCGCCAGCAGCTTGGCTAGCGGGGGGCCGGGAACAGATACGCAGTATTTT. This gives the protein CASSLASGGPGTDTQYF.

This clone was counted only a few times. V is TRBV30 and J is TRBJ2-7; 13 bases line up with TRBD2. The CDR3 has 14 residues. V lost 3 bases, J lost 3 bases, and 2 bases stayed unmatched. CDR1 is GTSNPN, CDR2 SVGIG, per germline (reference sequence). The CDR3 loop reads CAWSGTSGNYEQYF. The CDR3 DNA follows: TGTGCCTGGAGCGGGACTAGCGGGAACTACGAGCAGTACTTC. The complete variable domain, with remaining parts taken from reference TRBV30 and TRBJ2-7, reads SQTIHQWPATLVQPVGSPLSLECTVEGTSNPNLYWYRQAAGRGLQLLFYSVGIGQISSEVPQNLSASRPQDRQFILSSKKLLLSDSGFYLCAWSGTSGNYEQYFGPGTRLTVT.

This clone turned up a few times. This sequence joins TRBV7-8 and TRBJ2-1; D gene unclear. Trimming pared 7 bases from V and 6 bases from J, leaving 16 bases between. This CDR3 has 14 amino acids. CDR1 is SGHVS and CDR2 is FQNEAQ in the germline V gene. CDR3 residues: CASTIRGPFNEQFF. CDR3 DNA sequence: TGTGCCAGCACCATAAGAGGTCCGTTCAATGAGCAGTTCTTC.

J is TRBJ2-5 and V is TRBV7-2, with unresolved D. V shed 5 bases and J shed 2 bases, with 9 bases lying between them. This CDR3 is 13 amino acids long. Germline CDR1 SGHTA, CDR2 FQGNSA. The CDR3 loop reads CASSQRVQETQYF. CDR3 in DNA: TGTGCCAGCAGCCAAAGGGTACAAGAGACCCAGTACTTC.